This T cell receptor (beta chain) was captured in a study of identical twins. General study findings and limits: Twin-shared out-of-frame alpha sequences showed excess low generation probability. Zero-insertion results could be subject to partial confounding by invariant MAIT and iNKT cells.

Details on this clonotype: Antigen: not known.

TCRdb reprocessed the 5' RACE reads with MiXCR, giving one entry per CDR3 protein. The sample lists about 720,000 distinct CDR3 sequences, 18% occurring once. Per germline, CDR1 DFQATT and CDR2 SNEGSKA (reference sequence). This CDR3 spans 15 amino acids. V shed 7 bases and J shed 4 bases, with 22 bases lying between them. These data were also reused for a study on T cells expressing NK-cell markers.

The sample taken for sequencing was PBMCs. This chain uses TRBV20-1 with TRBJ1-2; tentatively, D is TRBD1 (5 bases). The TCR comes from a young woman in good health. The CDR3 DNA reads TGCAGTGGTGCAGGGCCTCTAGGGGATTCCTATGGCTACACCTTC. Protein sequence: CSGAGPLGDSYGYTF.